The clone carrying this TCR beta chain was detected a few times. The CDR3 runs to 15 residues. Germline CDR1 is LNHDA and CDR2 is SQIVND (reference sequence). V gave up 4 bases and J gave up 8 bases; unmatched junction bases: 12. This sample stems from a study of OX40 agonist ivuxolimab in advanced cancers. Here immunoSEQ multiplex PCR was the method, and the copy in TCRdb shows in-frame clones only, minus some. The table includes roughly 41,000 clones, 88% detected once. V gene TRBV19 combines with J gene TRBJ1-2; TRBD1 matches at 8 bases. This receptor was identified in an adult with an advanced solid tumor such as melanoma, head and neck, liver or kidney cancer. The specimen comprised CD4+ or CD8+ T cells sorted from blood, sampled in a trial of the OX40 agonist ivuxolimab. The CDR3 DNA follows: TGTGCCAGTAGTACAAGACAGGGGCGAACGGGCGGCTACACCTTC. Translated: CASSTRQGRTGGYTF.